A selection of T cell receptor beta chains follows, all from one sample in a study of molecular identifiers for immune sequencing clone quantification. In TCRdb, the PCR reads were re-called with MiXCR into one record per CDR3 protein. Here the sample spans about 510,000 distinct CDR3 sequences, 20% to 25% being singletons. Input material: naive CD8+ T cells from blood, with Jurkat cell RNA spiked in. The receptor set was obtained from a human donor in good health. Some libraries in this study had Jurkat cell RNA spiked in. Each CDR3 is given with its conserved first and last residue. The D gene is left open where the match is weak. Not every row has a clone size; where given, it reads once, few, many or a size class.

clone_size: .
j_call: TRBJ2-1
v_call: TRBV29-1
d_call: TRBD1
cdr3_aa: CSAETGMNEQFF
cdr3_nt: TGCAGCGCCGAGACAGGGATGAATGAGCAGTTCTTC

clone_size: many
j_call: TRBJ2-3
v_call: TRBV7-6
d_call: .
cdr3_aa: CASSSQVPGPTYTQYF
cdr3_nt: TGTGCCAGCAGCTCACAGGTGCCGGGCCCCACGTATACGCAGTATTTT

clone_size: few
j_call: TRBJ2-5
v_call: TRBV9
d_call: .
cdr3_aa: CASSGTSTGYQETQYF
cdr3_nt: TGTGCCAGCAGCGGGACCAGTACAGGGTACCAAGAGACCCAGTACTTC

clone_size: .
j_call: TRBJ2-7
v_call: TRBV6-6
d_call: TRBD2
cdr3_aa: CASSWGLGNEQYF
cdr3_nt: TGTGCCAGCAGTTGGGGACTAGGCAACGAGCAGTACTTC

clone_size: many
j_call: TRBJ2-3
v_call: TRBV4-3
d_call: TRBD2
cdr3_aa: CASSQAYPAGGPSDTQYF
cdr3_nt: TGCGCCAGCAGCCAAGCTTACCCAGCGGGGGGGCCGTCCGATACGCAGTATTTT

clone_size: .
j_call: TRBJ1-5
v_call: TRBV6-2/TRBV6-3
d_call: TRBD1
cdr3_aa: CASSYLQGVNQPQHF
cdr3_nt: TGTGCCAGCAGTTACTTACAGGGGGTCAATCAGCCCCAGCATTTT

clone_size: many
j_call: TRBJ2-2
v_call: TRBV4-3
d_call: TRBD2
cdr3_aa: CASSQDVAGYTGELFF
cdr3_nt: TGCGCCAGCAGCCAAGATGTAGCGGGGTACACCGGGGAGCTGTTTTTT

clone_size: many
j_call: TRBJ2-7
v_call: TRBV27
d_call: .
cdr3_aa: CASSLNGYEQYF
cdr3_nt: TGCGCCAGCAGCTTGAACGGTTACGAGCAGTACTTC

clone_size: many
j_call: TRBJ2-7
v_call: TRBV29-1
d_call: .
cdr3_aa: CSVEGDEQYF
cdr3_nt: TGCAGCGTTGAAGGGGACGAGCAGTACTTC

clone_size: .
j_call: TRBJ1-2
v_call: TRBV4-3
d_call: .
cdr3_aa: CASSQEGGPGDGYTF
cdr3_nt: TGCGCCAGCAGCCAAGAGGGGGGGCCAGGTGATGGCTACACCTTC

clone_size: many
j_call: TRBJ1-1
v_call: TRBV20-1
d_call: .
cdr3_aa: CSARDRPAGNTEAFF
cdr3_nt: TGCAGTGCTAGAGATCGGCCAGCGGGGAACACTGAAGCTTTCTTT

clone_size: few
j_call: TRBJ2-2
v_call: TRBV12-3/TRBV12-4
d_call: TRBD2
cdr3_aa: CASSRPSGEAGELFF
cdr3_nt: TGTGCCAGCAGTCGCCCTAGCGGGGAGGCCGGGGAGCTGTTTTTT

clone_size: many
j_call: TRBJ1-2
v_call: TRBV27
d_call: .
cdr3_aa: CASSFSAGAYGYTF
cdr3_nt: TGTGCCAGCAGTTTCAGTGCGGGGGCCTATGGCTACACCTTC

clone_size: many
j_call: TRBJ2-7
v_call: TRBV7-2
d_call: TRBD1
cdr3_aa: CASSPGQGTEQYF
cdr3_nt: TGTGCCAGCAGCCCGGGACAGGGGACCGAGCAGTACTTC

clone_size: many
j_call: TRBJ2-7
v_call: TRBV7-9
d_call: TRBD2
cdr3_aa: CASRAGTRSEQYF
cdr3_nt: TGTGCCAGCAGAGCCGGGACTAGAAGTGAGCAGTACTTC

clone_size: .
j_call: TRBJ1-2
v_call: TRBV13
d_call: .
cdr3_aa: CASSFRGTNYGHTF
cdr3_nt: TGTGCCAGCAGCTTTAGGGGGACTAACTATGGCCACACCTTC

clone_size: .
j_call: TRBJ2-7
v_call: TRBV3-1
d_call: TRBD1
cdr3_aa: CASSQDKDRSSYEQYF
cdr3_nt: TGTGCCAGCAGCCAAGATAAGGACAGGAGCTCCTACGAGCAGTACTTC

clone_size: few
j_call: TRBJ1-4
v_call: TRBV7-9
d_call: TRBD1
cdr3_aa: CASSPPRGTGNEKLFF
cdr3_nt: TGTGCCAGCAGCCCTCCCCGAGGGACAGGGAATGAAAAACTGTTTTTT

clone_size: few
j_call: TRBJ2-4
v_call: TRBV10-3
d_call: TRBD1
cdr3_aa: CAIGQGTSKNIQYF
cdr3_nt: TGTGCCATCGGACAGGGAACTAGCAAAAACATTCAGTACTTC

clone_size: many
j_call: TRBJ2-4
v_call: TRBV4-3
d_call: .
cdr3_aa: CASSQDRGNIQYF
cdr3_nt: TGCGCCAGCAGCCAAGACAGGGGTAACATTCAGTACTTC

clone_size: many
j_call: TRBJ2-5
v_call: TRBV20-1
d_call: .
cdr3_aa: CSARDRAGQETQYF
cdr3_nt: TGCAGTGCTAGAGATCGGGCGGGGCAAGAGACCCAGTACTTC

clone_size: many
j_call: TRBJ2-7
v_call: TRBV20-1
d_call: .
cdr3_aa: CSARDIAGYEQYF
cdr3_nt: TGCAGTGCTAGAGATATAGCTGGGTACGAGCAGTACTTC

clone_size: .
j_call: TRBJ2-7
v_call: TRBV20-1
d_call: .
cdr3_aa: CSAPSRVGVYEQHF
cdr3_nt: TGCAGTGCCCCAAGTCGAGTCGGTGTCTACGAGCAGCACTTC

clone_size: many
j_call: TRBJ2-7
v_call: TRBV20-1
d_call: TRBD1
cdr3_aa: CSAFNRGLTYEQYF
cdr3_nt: TGCAGTGCTTTTAACAGGGGCCTAACCTACGAGCAGTACTTC

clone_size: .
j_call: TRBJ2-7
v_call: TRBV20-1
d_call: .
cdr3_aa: CSATSLVGPTYEQYF
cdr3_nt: TGCAGTGCTACCTCTTTAGTGGGCCCTACCTACGAGCAGTACTTC

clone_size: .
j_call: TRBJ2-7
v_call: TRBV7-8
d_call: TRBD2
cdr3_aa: CASTPSAGDHYEQYF
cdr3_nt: TGTGCCAGTACCCCGTCAGCGGGGGACCACTACGAGCAGTACTTC

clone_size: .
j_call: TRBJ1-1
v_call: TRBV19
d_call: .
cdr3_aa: CASSIVFASPNTEAFF
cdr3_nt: TGTGCCAGTAGTATAGTTTTTGCCAGCCCGAACACTGAAGCTTTCTTT